This TCR beta chain was profiled in a study of T-cell memory formation after mild COVID-19. Study information: Among the donors, TCR clusters were largely specific to each donor. Study outcomes and limitations: CD4+ contracting clones were mainly CM and EM; CD8+ ones, EMRA.

The J segment lost 4 bases and the V segment lost 4 bases, leaving 9 bases of the junction unmatched. Germline V gene lookup returns CDR1 SGDLS and CDR2 YYNGEE. This CDR3 is built from 15 residues. About this clonotype itself: Its antigen is unidentified.

TCRdb fed the 5' RACE reads into MiXCR, producing one record per CDR3 protein. This table holds 100,000 to 150,000 distinct CDR3 sequences, more than 15% found once. The clonotype originates from a young man who had mild COVID-19 (a few samples of this study predate the infection). Cell type and time point are not known. V usage is TRBV9 and J usage is TRBJ1-1; 8 positions agree with TRBD1. Source material: PBMCs or a T cell subset sorted from them (not recorded which). This chain's CDR3 is CASSPTGQGGTEAFF. The CDR3 DNA sequence: TGTGCCAGCAGCCCCACAGGACAGGGCGGCACTGAAGCTTTCTTT.